Listed below are T cell receptor beta chains from one sample, sequenced in a study of shared clonotypes between healthy human individuals. Produced via immunoSEQ multiplex PCR; TCRdb's table is partial and in-frame only. The sample consists of more than 500,000 clones, around 95% of them appearing once. Sequencing was performed on naive CD4+ T cells sorted from blood. These receptors were obtained from a woman aged 25 to 39 in good health. The CDR3 runs from the conserved cysteine through the conserved F or W. D genes are given only for firm matches. Clone size is given for some rows only: seen once, a few or many times, or a class if the clone is expanded.

D gene	V gene	clone size	J gene	CDR3 length	CDR3 protein	CDR3 DNA
-	TRBV10-3	once	TRBJ2-3	18	CAISAPPGGGGGTDTQYF	TGTGCCATCAGCGCCCCTCCAGGGGGAGGGGGCGGCACAGATACGCAGTATTTT
TRBD1	TRBV5-6	-	TRBJ1-2	16	CASSSPVGQGDYGYTF	TGTGCCAGCAGTTCCCCGGTTGGACAGGGGGACTATGGCTACACCTTC
TRBD1	TRBV2	once	TRBJ1-3	17	CASSRFRGIDSGNTIYF	TGTGCCAGCAGTCGTTTCAGGGGGATCGACTCTGGAAACACCATATATTTT
TRBD1	TRBV30	-	TRBJ1-4	15	CAWSVSRGQYEKLFF	TGTGCCTGGAGTGTCAGCAGGGGGCAATACGAAAAACTGTTTTTT
-	TRBV27	-	TRBJ2-7	14	CASSPLRDVYEQYF	TGTGCCAGCAGTCCACTCCGGGACGTCTACGAGCAGTACTTC
TRBD1	TRBV29-1	-	TRBJ1-1	15	CSVDAPGQGDTEAFF	TGCAGCGTTGATGCCCCGGGGCAGGGGGACACTGAAGCTTTCTTT
-	TRBV4-1	-	TRBJ1-4	14	CASSTGARGEKLFF	TGCGCCAGCAGCACGGGGGCGCGCGGTGAAAAACTGTTTTTT
TRBD2	TRBV5-1	-	TRBJ2-5	15	CASSFSSGPQETQYF	TGCGCCAGCAGCTTCTCTAGCGGACCTCAAGAGACCCAGTACTTC
TRBD1	TRBV7-2	-	TRBJ2-7	14	CASSHRDRDYEQYF	TGTGCCAGCAGCCACCGGGACAGAGACTACGAGCAGTACTTC
TRBD1	TRBV25-1	once	TRBJ1-2	14	CASSERGQGSGYTF	TGTGCCAGCAGTGAGAGGGGACAGGGTAGTGGCTACACCTTC
-	TRBV6-5	-	TRBJ2-1	11	CASTRGNEQFF	TGTGCCAGCACTCGGGGGAATGAGCAGTTCTTC
-	TRBV18	once	TRBJ1-1	14	CASSPDSMNTEAFF	TGTGCCAGCTCACCTGACAGTATGAACACTGAAGCTTTCTTT
TRBD1	TRBV6-1	once	TRBJ2-7	14	CASSEALTGPMQYF	TGTGCCAGCAGTGAAGCTTTGACAGGGCCGATGCAGTACTTC
-	TRBV30	-	TRBJ2-1	11	CAWSLAREQFF	TGTGCCTGGAGTCTGGCGAGGGAGCAGTTCTTC
-	TRBV6-5	-	TRBJ1-1	12	CASFDPGSEAFF	TGTGCCAGCTTCGATCCGGGGTCTGAAGCTTTCTTT
TRBD2	TRBV11-2	-	TRBJ2-7	15	CASSLWTSGSLEQYF	TGTGCCAGCAGCCTATGGACTAGCGGGAGTCTTGAGCAGTACTTC
-	TRBV4-1	-	TRBJ2-4	16	CASSQERAQAKNIQYF	TGCGCCAGCAGCCAAGAGCGGGCTCAAGCCAAAAACATTCAGTACTTC
-	TRBV2	-	TRBJ1-3	13	CASSDLGRNTIYF	TGTGCCAGCAGTGATTTGGGGAGAAACACCATATATTTT
TRBD1	TRBV6-5	-	TRBJ1-2	14	CASSYHRGTYGYTF	TGTGCCAGCAGTTATCACAGGGGGACCTATGGCTACACCTTC
-	TRBV10-1	-	TRBJ2-3	14	CASSDGDSTDTQYF	TGCGCCAGCAGTGACGGCGACAGCACAGATACGCAGTATTTT
TRBD2	TRBV5-1	-	TRBJ2-7	18	CASSSGTSGSLTAHEQYF	TGCGCCAGCAGCTCCGGGACTAGCGGGAGCCTTACAGCACACGAGCAGTACTTC
-	TRBV6-5	-	TRBJ2-1	13	CASRSTRGTGTFF	TGTGCCAGCAGATCTACCCGGGGTACGGGGACGTTCTTC
TRBD2	TRBV4-2	few	TRBJ2-5	16	CASSQAHRTGGETQYF	TGTGCCAGCAGCCAAGCCCACAGGACGGGAGGGGAGACCCAGTACTTC
TRBD2	TRBV7-9	once	TRBJ2-5	15	CASSLEGGRRETQYF	TGTGCCAGCAGCTTAGAAGGCGGGAGAAGAGAGACCCAGTACTTC
TRBD2	TRBV11-2	-	TRBJ2-1	19	CASSGRLAGRAFSYNEQFF	TGTGCCAGCAGCGGAAGACTAGCGGGAAGAGCTTTTTCCTACAATGAGCAGTTCTTC
-	TRBV11-2	-	TRBJ2-1	12	CASSSLNPPAFF	TGTGCCAGCAGCTCCCTCAACCCTCCGGCGTTCTTC
-	TRBV6-1	-	TRBJ1-2	15	CASRDPRTANYGYTF	TGTGCCAGCAGAGACCCTAGGACTGCCAACTATGGCTACACCTTC
-	TRBV5-1	-	TRBJ2-1	13	CASSFSSSNEQFF	TGCGCCAGCAGCTTCTCGAGTAGTAATGAGCAGTTCTTC
TRBD2	TRBV28	-	TRBJ2-2	17	CASSSRRLAGSYGELFF	TGTGCCAGCAGTTCACGTAGACTAGCGGGAAGTTACGGGGAGCTGTTTTTT
-	TRBV28	few	TRBJ1-5	13	CATSLRAPPPQHF	TGTGCCACATCCCTTCGGGCGCCTCCGCCCCAGCATTTT
TRBD2	TRBV5-4	-	TRBJ2-7	19	CASSVWTSGSRNPSYEQYF	TGTGCCAGCAGCGTGTGGACTAGCGGGAGTCGCAACCCCTCCTACGAGCAGTACTTC
TRBD1	TRBV11-3	-	TRBJ1-1	15	CASSPKGGNGTEAFF	TGTGCCAGCAGCCCGAAAGGGGGCAACGGCACTGAAGCTTTCTTT
TRBD1	TRBV27	-	TRBJ2-1	13	CASSVDRVTEQFF	TGTGCCAGCAGTGTCGACAGGGTCACTGAGCAGTTCTTC
TRBD2	TRBV7-2	-	TRBJ2-3	15	CASSLLAGVSDTQYF	TGTGCCAGCAGCTTACTAGCGGGAGTTTCAGATACGCAGTATTTT
-	TRBV6-1	-	TRBJ2-7	14	CASSFRTETYEQYF	TGTGCCAGCAGTTTTCGGACGGAGACCTACGAGCAGTACTTC
-	TRBV11-2	-	TRBJ2-7	14	CASSLADRTYEQYF	TGTGCCAGCAGCTTAGCGGACAGAACCTACGAGCAGTACTTC
-	TRBV7-3	-	TRBJ1-2	13	CASSLGGFYGYTF	TGTGCCAGCAGCCTTGGGGGGTTCTATGGCTACACCTTC
TRBD1	TRBV18	-	TRBJ1-2	14	CASSPADRAPGYTF	TGTGCCAGCTCACCAGCTGACAGGGCCCCTGGCTACACCTTC
-	TRBV29-1	-	TRBJ2-1	13	CSVDVAGHGEQFF	TGCAGCGTTGATGTCGCAGGGCATGGTGAGCAGTTCTTC
TRBD1	TRBV18	-	TRBJ2-1	15	CASSPYGTGQNEQFF	TGTGCCAGCTCACCTTACGGGACAGGCCAAAATGAGCAGTTCTTC
TRBD2	TRBV29-1	-	TRBJ2-7	14	CSAILRTSSYEQYF	TGCAGCGCTATATTAAGGACTAGCTCCTACGAGCAGTACTTC
-	TRBV7-9	-	TRBJ1-1	11	CASSDYTEAFF	TGTGCCAGCTCTGATTACACTGAAGCTTTCTTT
-	TRBV7-3	-	TRBJ2-1	16	CASSAGGGSSYNEQFF	TGTGCCAGCAGCGCCGGCGGGGGCAGCTCCTACAATGAGCAGTTCTTC
-	TRBV7-8	-	TRBJ2-7	12	CASSSGRYEQYF	TGTGCCAGCAGCTCCGGCCGGTACGAGCAGTACTTC
TRBD1	TRBV5-1	-	TRBJ2-1	16	CASSQLPGQGHNEQFF	TGCGCCAGCAGCCAACTCCCGGGACAGGGGCACAATGAGCAGTTCTTC
-	TRBV14	-	TRBJ1-2	15	CASSLRYGSNYGYTF	TGTGCCAGCAGCCTTCGTTATGGCAGTAACTATGGCTACACCTTC